A single sample gave rise to the 6 T cell receptor beta chains below, sequenced in a study of T cell responses to AZD1222 COVID-19 vaccine. The table came from immunoSEQ multiplex PCR; TCRdb's copy has only in-frame clones and leaves some out. The sample includes 84,000 or so clones, roughly 90% of them seen just once. The source was peripheral blood, collected on day 0 of AZD1222 vaccination. The receptors originated from an adult in good health.

This clone was recorded once. This chain connects TRBV28 to TRBJ2-3; possible D gene TRBD2, 6 bases. This CDR3 is built from 13 residues. The V gene's germline CDR1 is MDHEN and CDR2 SYDVKM. The ends were cut back, 6 bases at V and 10 bases at J, with 17 bases in the middle. CDR3 in DNA: TGTGCCAGCAGGCCCCTCGCGGGATTGGCGCAGTATTTT. Its protein product is CASRPLAGLAQYF.

The chain is built from TRBV9 and TRBJ2-7; tentatively, D is TRBD2 (6 bases). There are 15 residues in the CDR3. CDR1 and CDR2 (germline): SGDLS, YYNGEE. Trimming removed 4 bases at V and 4 bases at J, with 18 bases between. CDR3 nucleotides: TGTGCCAGCAGCCCGAGCCTAGCGAACTTATACGAGCAGTACTTC. Encoded protein: CASSPSLANLYEQYF.

The rearrangement joins TRBV12-3 or TRBV12-4 to TRBJ1-1; D call uncertain. CDR3 length: 13 residues. V dropped 2 bases and J dropped 0 bases, with 4 bases sitting between them. CDR3: CASSLWMNTEAFF. The CDR3 DNA sequence: TGTGCCAGCAGTTTATGGATGAACACTGAAGCTTTCTTT.

The V call is TRBV6-1, the J call TRBJ2-7; D is undetermined. V lost 3 bases and J 0 bases, leaving 12 bases between the germline ends. The CDR3 has 15 amino acids. Germline V gene lookup returns CDR1 MNHNS and CDR2 SASEGT. CDR3 DNA: TGTGCCAGCAGTGATAACTCGATGGGCTCCTACGAGCAGTACTTC. Translation: CASSDNSMGSYEQYF.

The chain carries TRBV7-2 and TRBJ1-6; D unresolved. CDR3 size: 15 residues. V was cut by 5 bases and J by 6 bases, with 14 bases left in between. CDR1 is SGHTA, CDR2 FQGNSA, per germline. The CDR3 DNA is TGTGCCAGCAGCGAGAGCGGTCGAAGTAATTCACCCCTCCACTTT. Translating gives CASSESGRSNSPLHF.

The genes are TRBV18 and TRBJ1-4; D is unresolved. V lost 5 bases, J lost 0 bases, and 7 bases lay in between. This CDR3 contains 14 residues. Germline V gives CDR1 KGHSH, CDR2 LQKENI. The CDR3: CASSVRSTNEKLFF. CDR3 DNA sequence: TGTGCCAGCTCAGTTAGGTCAACTAATGAAAAACTGTTTTTT.